One sample yielded the 8 T cell receptor beta chains listed below, sequenced in a study of patients and donors after allogeneic stem cell transplantation. TCRdb ran MiXCR on the RT-PCR reads and lists one entry per CDR3 protein. The sample carries about a million distinct CDR3 sequences, more than 15% recorded once. Sequencing was carried out using blood, either unsorted or a sorted T cell fraction (not recorded which). These receptors originate from a human donor who was either an allogeneic HSCT recipient or a stem cell or donor lymphocyte infusion donor (not recorded which). It is not recorded whose cells these are; they may come from a transplant donor.

In its sample, this clonotype was seen a few times. The V gene is TRBV5-1, the J gene TRBJ2-7, with 10 positions matching TRBD2. CDR1 SGHRS and CDR2 YFSETQ come from the germline V gene. The CDR3 is made up of 16 amino acids. Trimming removed 0 bases from V and 7 bases from J; junction bases left unmatched: 10. The CDR3 DNA sequence: TGCGCCAGCAGCTTGGAGGCGTCGGGACTAGCGTCAGAGCAGTACTTC. Its translation: CASSLEASGLASEQYF.

The rearrangement uses TRBV3-1 and TRBJ2-3; D uncertain. Trimming took off 5 bases at V and 3 bases at J, with 15 bases between the two ends. CDR1 and CDR2 (germline): LGHDT, YNNKEL (reference sequence). The CDR3 runs 15 residues. The CDR3, as DNA: TGTGCCAGCAGCGTGAAAGGGCAGAGAACAGATACGCAGTATTTT. Translation: CASSVKGQRTDTQYF.

This clonotype has only a few counts. The rearrangement uses TRBV30 and TRBJ1-2; TRBD1 is a possible D gene (6 bases). Germline CDR1 is GTSNPN and CDR2 is SVGIG (reference sequence). This CDR3 is built from 16 residues. Deletions cut 0 bases from V and 4 bases from J, with 18 bases between. CDR3 coding DNA: TGTGCCTGGAGTGTAAAACCCCTAGGAGGGGGCTATGGCTACACCTTC. This encodes CAWSVKPLGGGYGYTF.

The sample holds a few counts of this clonotype. The V call is TRBV7-9, the J call TRBJ1-1; the D gene is possibly TRBD1 (5 bases). The CDR3 length is 12 residues. The V end was cut by 5 bases, the J end by 4 bases, with 8 bases between. Germline-derived CDR1 and CDR2 are SEHNR and FQNEAQ (reference sequence). CDR3 amino acids: CASSGGFTEAFF. The CDR3 nucleotides are TGTGCCAGCAGCGGGGGGTTCACTGAAGCTTTCTTT.

The chain joins TRBV5-1 to TRBJ1-3; 9 bases map to TRBD1. The CDR3 runs 15 residues. J lost 7 bases, V lost 4 bases, and 9 bases had no gene match. The germline CDR1 and CDR2 sequences are SGHRS and YFSETQ. The CDR3: CASSPGTGISNTIYF. CDR3 in DNA: TGCGCCAGCAGCCCCGGGACAGGGATTTCCAACACCATATATTTT.

V is TRBV7-2 and J is TRBJ2-3; 10 bases are a match to TRBD2. CDR1 is SGHTA and CDR2 is FQGNSA in the germline V gene. The CDR3 spans 17 residues. V gave up 2 bases and J gave up 1 base; unmatched junction bases: 6. CDR3 amino acids: CASSLLALAGGTDTQYF. In DNA, the CDR3 is TGTGCCAGCAGCTTACTGGCGCTAGCGGGGGGCACAGATACGCAGTATTTT.

This clonotype appeared a few times. The chain has TRBV20-1 and TRBJ2-7; possible D gene TRBD1, 6 bases. Trimming stripped 5 bases from V and 5 bases from J, with 16 bases between. The CDR3 extends over 13 amino acids. CDR1 DFQATT and CDR2 SNEGSKA come from the germline V gene (reference sequence). Here the CDR3 reads CSAGQGNSHEQYF. CDR3 sequence (DNA): TGCAGTGCTGGGCAGGGGAATTCCCACGAGCAGTACTTC.

The genes are TRBV4-3 and TRBJ2-3; 10 nucleotides line up with TRBD2. Germline CDR1 and CDR2: LGHNA and YSLEER. This CDR3 has 17 amino acids. The junction had 10 bases not matched to a gene; V was cut back by 6 bases and J by 1 base. CDR3 amino acids: CASSQGSGGTGTDTQYF. The CDR3 DNA sequence: TGCGCCAGCAGTCAGGGTAGCGGGGGGACGGGCACAGATACGCAGTATTTT.